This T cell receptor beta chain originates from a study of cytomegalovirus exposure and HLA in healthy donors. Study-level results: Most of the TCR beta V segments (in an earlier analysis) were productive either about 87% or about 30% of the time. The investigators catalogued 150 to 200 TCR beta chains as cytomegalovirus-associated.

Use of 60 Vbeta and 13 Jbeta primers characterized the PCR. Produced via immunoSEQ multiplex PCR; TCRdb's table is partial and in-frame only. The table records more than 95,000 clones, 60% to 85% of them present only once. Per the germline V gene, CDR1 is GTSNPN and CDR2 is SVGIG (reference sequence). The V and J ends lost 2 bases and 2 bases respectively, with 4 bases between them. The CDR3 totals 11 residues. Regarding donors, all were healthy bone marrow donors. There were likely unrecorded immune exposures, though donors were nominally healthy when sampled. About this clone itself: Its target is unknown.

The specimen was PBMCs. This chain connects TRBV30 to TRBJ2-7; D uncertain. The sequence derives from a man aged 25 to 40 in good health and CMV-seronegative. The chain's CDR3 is CAWSFTYEQYF. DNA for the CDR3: TGTGCCTGGAGTTTCACCTACGAGCAGTACTTC.